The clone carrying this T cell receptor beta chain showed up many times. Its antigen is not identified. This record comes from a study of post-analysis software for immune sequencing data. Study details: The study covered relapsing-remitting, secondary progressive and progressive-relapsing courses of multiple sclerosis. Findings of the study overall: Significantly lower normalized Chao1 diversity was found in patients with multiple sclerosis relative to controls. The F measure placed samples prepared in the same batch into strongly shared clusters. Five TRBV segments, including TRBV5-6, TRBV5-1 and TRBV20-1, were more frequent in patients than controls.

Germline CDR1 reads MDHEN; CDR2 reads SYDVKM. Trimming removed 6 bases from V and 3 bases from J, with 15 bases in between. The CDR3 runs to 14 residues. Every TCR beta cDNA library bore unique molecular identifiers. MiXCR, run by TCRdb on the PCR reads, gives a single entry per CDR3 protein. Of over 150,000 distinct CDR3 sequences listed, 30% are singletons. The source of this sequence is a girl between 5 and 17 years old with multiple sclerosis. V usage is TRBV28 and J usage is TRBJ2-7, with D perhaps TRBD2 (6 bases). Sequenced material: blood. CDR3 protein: CASRVLAAGYEQYF. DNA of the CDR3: TGTGCCAGCAGGGTGTTAGCGGCGGGCTACGAGCAGTACTTC.